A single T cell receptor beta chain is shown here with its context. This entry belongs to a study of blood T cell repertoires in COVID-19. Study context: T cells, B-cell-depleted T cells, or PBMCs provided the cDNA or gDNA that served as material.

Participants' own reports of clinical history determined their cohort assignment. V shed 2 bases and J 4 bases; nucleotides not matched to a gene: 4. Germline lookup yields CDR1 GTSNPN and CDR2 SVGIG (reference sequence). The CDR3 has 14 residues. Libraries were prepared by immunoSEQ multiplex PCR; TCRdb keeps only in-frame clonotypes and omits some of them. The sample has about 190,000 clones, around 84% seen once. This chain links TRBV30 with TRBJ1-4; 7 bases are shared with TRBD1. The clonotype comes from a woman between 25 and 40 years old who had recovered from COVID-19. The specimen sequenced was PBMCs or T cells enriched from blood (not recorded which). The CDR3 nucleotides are TGTGCCTGGAGTACAGGGGATGGTAATGAAAAACTGTTTTTT. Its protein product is CAWSTGDGNEKLFF.